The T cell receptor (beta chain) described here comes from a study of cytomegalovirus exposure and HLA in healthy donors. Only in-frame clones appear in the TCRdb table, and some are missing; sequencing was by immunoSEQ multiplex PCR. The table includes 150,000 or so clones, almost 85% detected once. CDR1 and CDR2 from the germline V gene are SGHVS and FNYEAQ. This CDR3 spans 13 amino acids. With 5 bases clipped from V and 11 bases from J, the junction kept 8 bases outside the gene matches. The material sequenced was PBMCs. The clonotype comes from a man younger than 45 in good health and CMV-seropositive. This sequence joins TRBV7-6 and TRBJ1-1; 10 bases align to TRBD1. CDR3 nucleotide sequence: TGTGCCAGCAGCCGAGGGACAGGGGAGGGGGCTTTCTTT. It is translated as CASSRGTGEGAFF.